The 20 T cell receptor beta chains presented below share a single source sample, sequenced in a study of early T cells in non-severe SARS-CoV-2 infection. From the 5' RACE reads, TCRdb called clonotypes with MiXCR, one entry per CDR3 protein. The table includes around 26,000 distinct CDR3 sequences, roughly 4.6% detected once. What was sequenced was whole blood. The receptors shown here come from an adult who was a healthcare worker with PCR-confirmed SARS-CoV-2 infection or an uninfected control (not recorded which).

This clonotype was recorded at least ten times. This rearrangement joins TRBV7-6 to TRBJ2-7; a possible D gene is TRBD1 (6 bases). The CDR3 runs 14 residues. The germline gives CDR1 SGHVS, CDR2 FNYEAQ. V shed 1 base and J shed 3 bases, with 10 bases lying between them. CDR3 sequence reads: CASSLGDTYYEQYF. The CDR3 DNA follows: TGTGCCAGCAGCTTAGGGGACACCTACTACGAGCAGTACTTC.

This clonotype was seen repeatedly, ten times or more. The CDR3 DNA reads as TGTGCCAGCAGTTACTCCTTACTAGCGGGAGCCTACAATGAGCAGTTCTTC. Translated, it gives CASSYSLLAGAYNEQFF. V usage is TRBV6-2 or TRBV6-3 and J usage is TRBJ2-1; TRBD2 aligns across 11 bases. The length of the CDR3 is 17 residues. After removal of 0 bases from V and 2 bases from J, the junction contained 3 bases not matched to a gene. The germline V gene has CDR1 MNHEY and CDR2 SVGEGT.

This clonotype was seen repeatedly, ten times or more. The rearrangement uses TRBV29-1 and TRBJ2-3; D tentatively fits TRBD1 or TRBD2 (5 bases each). The CDR3 runs 15 residues. Trimming removed 7 bases from V and 5 bases from J, with 22 bases in between. Germline lookup yields CDR1 SQVTM and CDR2 ANQGSEA. The CDR3 sequence: CSARGSGNGGDTQYF. In DNA form, the CDR3 reads TGCAGCGCCCGAGGGTCGGGGAATGGGGGAGATACGCAGTATTTT.

The rearrangement uses TRBV4-2 and TRBJ2-2; D ambiguous. Trimming took 0 bases from V and 0 from J, leaving 8 bases between them. Germline values: CDR1 LGHNA, CDR2 YNFKEQ. The CDR3 sequence is 16 residues long. For the CDR3, the DNA is TGTGCCAGCAGCCAAGATCGGGTTTCGAACACCGGGGAGCTGTTTTTT. Translating gives CASSQDRVSNTGELFF.

This clonotype has at least ten counts. The rearrangement joins TRBV20-1 to TRBJ1-2, with 7 bases matching TRBD1. This CDR3 region has 14 residues. The germline CDR1 and CDR2 sequences are DFQATT and SNEGSKA (reference sequence). V lost 3 bases, J lost 2 bases, and 6 bases stayed unmatched. The CDR3 DNA is TGCAGTGCTAGGACGTCGGACAGGAACTATGGCTACACCTTC. Translated, it gives CSARTSDRNYGYTF.

This clonotype was recorded at least ten times. The rearrangement joins TRBV29-1 to TRBJ2-5; D might be TRBD1 (6 bases). The V gene's germline CDR1 is SQVTM and CDR2 ANQGSEA. V was trimmed by 6 bases and J by 5 bases, leaving 13 bases between them. The CDR3 totals 12 residues. CDR3 protein: CSVGTRGETQYF. The CDR3 coding sequence is TGCAGCGTCGGGACACGCGGGGAGACCCAGTACTTC.

Points on this clonotype: One end of the junction is discordant with germline, which a read error may explain. The rearrangement links TRBV6-2 or TRBV6-3 to TRBJ1-1; tentative D call: TRBD1 (6 bases). In germline, CDR1 is MNHEY, CDR2 SVGEGT. The length of the CDR3 is 14 residues. CDR3 region: CASERGGMNTEAFF. DNA of the CDR3: TGTGCCAGCGAGAGGGGGGGGATGAACACTGAAGCTTTCTTC.

This clonotype was recorded at least ten times. The chain recombines TRBV20-1 with TRBJ1-6, with D perhaps matching TRBD1 (6 bases). V lost 3 bases, J lost 8 bases, and 23 bases lay in between. This CDR3 contains 17 residues. Germline CDR1 is DFQATT and CDR2 is SNEGSKA (reference sequence). DNA of the CDR3: TGCAGTGCTAGTGAGGGGGTCAGGGCTAGGAGTGATTCACCCCTCCACTTT. Protein sequence: CSASEGVRARSDSPLHF.

This clonotype was picked up many times. This rearrangement joins TRBV20-1 to TRBJ2-1; 10 bases agree with TRBD2. V shed 3 bases, J shed 5 bases, and the junction held 10 bases outside the gene matches. The CDR3 extends over 16 amino acids. CDR1 is DFQATT, CDR2 SNEGSKA, per germline (reference sequence). CDR3 sequence (DNA): TGCAGTGCTAGGTCCCAAGCGGGGGGGCCGCACAATGAGCAGTTCTTC. Protein product: CSARSQAGGPHNEQFF.

By sample fraction, this clonotype is medium-sized (0.01 to 0.1%). V usage is TRBV6-6 and J usage is TRBJ1-2; D remains ambiguous. V dropped 2 bases and J dropped 0 bases, with 16 bases sitting between them. This CDR3 has 17 amino acids. Germline V gene lookup returns CDR1 MNHNY and CDR2 SVGAGI (reference sequence). For the CDR3, the DNA is TGTGCCAGCAGTTACCTAGCCAGGCCAAACCCTAACTATGGCTACACCTTC. Its protein is CASSYLARPNPNYGYTF.

The genes are TRBV20-1 and TRBJ1-1; D ambiguous. The length of the CDR3 is 11 residues. CDR1 DFQATT and CDR2 SNEGSKA come from the germline V gene (reference sequence). Trimming took off 3 bases at V and 0 bases at J, with 2 bases between the two ends. As DNA, the CDR3 is TGCAGTGCTAGGATGAACACTGAAGCTTTCTTT. Translated: CSARMNTEAFF.

This clonotype turned up a few times. The chain links TRBV7-6 to TRBJ1-6; weak D call: TRBD1 (6 bases). The germline gives CDR1 SGHVS, CDR2 FNYEAQ. The CDR3 loop spans 16 amino acids. The V end was cut by 5 bases, the J end by 9 bases, with 20 bases between. CDR3 sequence: CASSPGAGGDTSPLHF. The CDR3 region has the DNA TGTGCCAGCAGCCCGGGGGCGGGGGGCGATACTTCACCCCTCCACTTT.

This clonotype was seen ten or more times. The genes are TRBV5-5 and TRBJ2-7, with a possible D match to TRBD1 (6 bases). V was cut by 3 bases and J by 2 bases, with 15 bases left in between. Germline loops: CDR1 SGHKS, CDR2 YYEKEE (reference sequence). The CDR3 runs to 15 residues. For the CDR3, the DNA is TGTGCCAGCAGCTCCGCCGGGACACCAGCCTACGAGCAGTACTTC. It yields the protein CASSSAGTPAYEQYF.

This clonotype was picked up many times. The J gene is TRBJ1-6, the V gene TRBV5-1; tentatively, D is TRBD1 (5 bases). Germline values: CDR1 SGHRS, CDR2 YFSETQ. The CDR3 sequence is 13 residues long. V dropped 5 bases and J dropped 7 bases, with 10 bases sitting between them. DNA for the CDR3: TGCGCCAGCAGAGAAGGGGTCAATTCACCCCTCCACTTT. Protein sequence: CASREGVNSPLHF.

For this clonotype: This may come from a read error, since a much larger clone is one base off. This chain connects TRBV2 to TRBJ2-6, with D possibly matching TRBD1 (6 bases). The CDR3 sequence is 19 residues long. V lost 6 bases, J lost 0 bases, and 21 bases lay in between. CDR1 is SNHLY, CDR2 FYNNEI, per germline. In DNA form, the CDR3 reads TGTGCCAGCAGCCAATGGGGGCAGGCAACCAGCTCTGGGGCCAACGTCCTGACTTTC. Translated: CASSQWGQATSSGANVLTF.

This clonotype has at least ten counts. The rearrangement links TRBV7-9 to TRBJ2-4; 8 nucleotides agree with TRBD1. Germline V lookup: CDR1 SEHNR, CDR2 FQNEAQ (reference sequence). The CDR3 spans 14 residues. V lost 2 bases to trimming and J lost 6 bases; unmatched junction nucleotides: 3. CDR3 protein: CASSLPDRGNIQYF. The DNA of the CDR3 is TGTGCCAGCAGCTTACCAGACAGGGGAAACATTCAGTACTTC.

This clonotype has a handful of counts. This chain uses TRBV27 with TRBJ2-7, with TRBD1 as a possible D gene (5 bases). Germline CDR1 is MNHEY and CDR2 is SMNVEV (reference sequence). V dropped 5 bases and J dropped 4 bases, with 15 bases sitting between them. This CDR3 is built from 14 residues. CDR3 sequence reads: CASSTGAYQYEQYF. Written as DNA, the CDR3 is TGTGCCAGCAGTACTGGGGCCTACCAATACGAGCAGTACTTC.

This clonotype was detected ten times or more. The chain employs TRBV5-6 and TRBJ2-1, with D possibly being TRBD2 (5 bases). In germline, CDR1 is SGHDT, CDR2 YYEEEE. The CDR3 covers 11 residues. V lost 3 bases and J lost 14, with 12 bases in between. The CDR3 spells CASSSGLLEFF. Here the CDR3 DNA reads TGTGCCAGCAGCTCCGGACTCCTAGAGTTCTTC. The full variable domain, with the rest looked up from reference TRBV5-6 and TRBJ2-1, is DAGVTQSPTHLIKTRGQQVTLRCSPKSGHDTVSWYQQALGQGPQFIFQYYEEEERQRGNFPDRFSGHQFPNYSSELNVNALLLGDSALYLCASSSGLLEFFGPGTRLTVL.

At least ten counts were recorded for this clonotype. V is TRBV6-2 or TRBV6-3 and J is TRBJ1-2; D is unresolved. Germline V gene sequence: CDR1 MNHEY, CDR2 SVGEGT. This CDR3 is built from 12 residues. Deletions cut 6 bases from V and 8 bases from J, with 13 bases between. This CDR3 reads CASRTGGRGYTF. As DNA, the CDR3 is TGTGCCAGCAGGACGGGCGGTCGCGGCTACACCTTC.

This clonotype was recorded many times. The gene calls are TRBV29-1 and TRBJ2-7; D might be TRBD1 or TRBD2, each matching 5 bases. This CDR3 spans 13 amino acids. From germline, CDR1 is SQVTM and CDR2 ANQGSEA. Trimming stripped 2 bases from V and 6 bases from J, with 14 bases between. The CDR3 DNA reads as TGCAGCGTTGAACACCGAGAGGGGCTCGAGCAGTACTTC. Its protein product is CSVEHREGLEQYF.